This entry concerns a single T cell receptor beta chain. What it recognizes is unknown. With 8 bases removed from V and 4 bases from J, the gap between germline ends came to 11 bases. Germline CDR1 is SEHNR and CDR2 is FQNEAQ (reference sequence). CDR3 length equals 12 residues. The data were taken from a study of beta chain features in type 1 diabetes. Study results and limitations: Researchers could not determine here whether HLA type influences TCRB rearrangement. Shortening that was moderate but significant affected the TCRB CDR3s of Type 1 diabetes patients in all four CD4+ subsets. The naive, central memory and Treg TCRB repertoires of patients appeared to be more similar to one another than those of healthy donors.

Naive, central memory, regulatory and stem cell-like memory cells within the CD4+ compartment were sorted using CD45RO/CCR7/CD25/CD127/CD95/CD27. Expressed TCRB transcripts were sequenced, since all the RNA that had been isolated was reverse transcribed. Clones were sequenced by immunoSEQ multiplex PCR, and TCRdb holds only the in-frame ones, with some missing. The sample consists of under 300,000 clones, 24% of them appearing once. The V gene is TRBV7-9, the J gene TRBJ1-2; D uncertain. This receptor was obtained from a woman aged 25 to 39 with type 1 diabetes. Sequenced input: naive CD4+ T cells from blood. The CDR3 region has the DNA TGTGCCAGCCGCTCTCCTTTCTATGGCTACACCTTC. This sequence encodes CASRSPFYGYTF.